The source of this T cell receptor (beta chain) is a study of blood T cell repertoires in COVID-19. Looking at the study overall: T cells, B-cell-depleted T cells, or PBMCs provided the cDNA or gDNA that served as material.

Enrollees, roughly 18 to 90 years old, lived in 25 or so US areas. Participant-given clinical history determined each cohort assignment. Cohort 3 donors were reported recovered after two negative PCRs, clearance, or symptom resolution. V lost 5 bases and J 0 bases, leaving 11 bases between the germline ends. The CDR3 consists of 14 residues. CDR1 and CDR2 from the germline V gene are PRHDT and FYEKMQ (reference sequence). Libraries were prepared by immunoSEQ multiplex PCR; TCRdb keeps only in-frame clonotypes and omits some of them. Of some 510,000 clones in the sample, approximately 88% are singletons; the top ten hold 1.5% to 2%. A note on this clone: In the same sample, other DNA sequences code for this CDR3.

V gene TRBV13 combines with J gene TRBJ2-7; weak D call: TRBD2 (6 bases). Sequencing input: PBMCs or T cells enriched from blood (not recorded which). The clonotype comes from a woman aged 40 to 55 who had recovered from COVID-19. CDR3 sequence reads: CASSLRDSSYEQYF. CDR3 coding DNA: TGTGCCAGCAGCCTCCGGGACTCCTCCTACGAGCAGTACTTC.